Listed here are 15 T cell receptor beta chains from one sample, sequenced in a study of blood T cell repertoires in COVID-19. Generated by immunoSEQ multiplex PCR, the TCRdb table keeps only in-frame clones and is missing some. The data show hundreds of thousands of clones, about four fifths seen once. Sequencing was carried out using peripheral blood. These receptors originate from a woman at least 80 years old with acute or convalescent COVID-19.

The chain has TRBV20-1 and TRBJ1-1; no clear D gene. The germline gives CDR1 DFQATT, CDR2 SNEGSKA (reference sequence). V lost 3 bases to trimming and J lost 5 bases, with 13 bases between them. This CDR3 comprises 13 residues. CDR3 protein: CSASPGVDTEAFF. The CDR3 DNA reads as TGCAGTGCTAGTCCCGGGGTGGATACTGAAGCTTTCTTT.

The V gene is TRBV7-3, the J gene TRBJ1-6; 9 positions agree with TRBD1. Germline assignment: CDR1 SGHTA and CDR2 FQGTGA. Losses at the gene ends were 1 base for V and 10 bases for J; bases not matched to a gene: 2. This CDR3 region has 14 residues. This chain's CDR3 is CASSLNTGGSPLHF. CDR3 coding DNA: TGTGCCAGCAGCTTAAATACAGGGGGCTCACCCCTCCACTTT. The variable domain in full, completed from reference TRBV7-3 and TRBJ1-6, reads GAGVSQTPSNKVTEKGKYVELRCDPISGHTALYWYRQSLGQGPEFLIYFQGTGAADDSGLPNDRFFAVRPEGSVSTLKIQRTERGDSAVYLCASSLNTGGSPLHFGNGTRLTVT.

CDR3 DNA sequence: TGTGCCAGCCGGGAAGCTGGGACAGGGGGCGGGGATGAAGCTTTCTTT. Amino acids: CASREAGTGGGDEAFF. V and J are TRBV7-9 and TRBJ1-1; 12 positions agree with TRBD1. The germline CDR1 and CDR2 sequences are SEHNR and FQNEAQ (reference sequence). Trimming at V came to 8 bases and at J to 7 bases, leaving 14 bases not matched to a gene. The CDR3 spans 16 residues. The full variable domain, with the rest looked up from reference TRBV7-9 and TRBJ1-1, is DTGVSQNPRHKITKRGQNVTFRCDPISEHNRLYWYRQTLGQGPEFLTYFQNEAQLEKSRLLSDRFSAERPKGSFSTLEIQRTEQGDSAMYLCASREAGTGGGDEAFFGQGTRLTVV.

The J gene is TRBJ2-3, the V gene TRBV5-1; TRBD1 might be the D (6 bases). Trimming removed 0 bases at V and 3 bases at J, with 14 bases between. The length of the CDR3 is 16 residues. Germline-derived CDR1 and CDR2 are SGHRS and YFSETQ. In nucleotides, the CDR3 is TGCGCCAGCAGCTTGGGTCAGGGGTTTGATACAGATACGCAGTATTTT. It specifies CASSLGQGFDTDTQYF.

The V gene is TRBV6-1, the J gene TRBJ1-1, with D unclear. Trimming stripped 3 bases from V and 4 bases from J, with 9 bases between. CDR3 size: 13 residues. Germline V gene sequence: CDR1 MNHNS, CDR2 SASEGT. The CDR3 loop reads CASSEGVSTEAFF. The CDR3 region has the DNA TGTGCCAGCAGTGAGGGAGTCTCCACTGAAGCTTTCTTT.

This rearrangement joins TRBV6-6 to TRBJ1-2; D is unresolved. In germline, CDR1 is MNHNY, CDR2 SVGAGI (reference sequence). The V end lost 2 bases, the J end lost 3 bases, and 10 bases lay between the germline ends. This CDR3 has 14 residues. The CDR3 region is CASSYLNRDYGYTF. In nucleotides, the CDR3 is TGTGCCAGCAGTTACCTGAACAGAGACTATGGCTACACCTTC.

The rearrangement joins TRBV23-1 to TRBJ1-3, with TRBD1 as a possible D gene (6 bases). TRBV23-1 is an open reading frame whose function is uncertain. Trimming shortened V by 3 bases and J by 0 bases, and 9 bases separated the two germline ends. The CDR3 has 15 amino acids. The CDR3 sequence is CASSQYRDSGNTIYF. The CDR3 DNA sequence: TGCGCCAGCAGTCAGTACAGGGACTCTGGAAACACCATATATTTT.

This clone was detected only once. V usage is TRBV10-3 and J usage is TRBJ1-1, with D unresolved. The length of the CDR3 is 13 residues. V lost 4 bases, J lost 7 bases, and 13 bases lay in between. Germline V gives CDR1 ENHRY, CDR2 SYGVKD. This CDR3 reads CAISAPGDLEAFF. CDR3 in DNA: TGTGCCATCAGTGCCCCAGGCGACCTTGAAGCTTTCTTT.

As to this clone: Mismatch with germline at one junction end may stem from a read error. The rearrangement links TRBV28 to TRBJ1-2; the D gene is possibly TRBD1 (6 bases). This CDR3 is 14 amino acids long. Germline CDR1 and CDR2: MDHEN and SYDVKM. The CDR3 loop reads CVSTAGGRGNGYTF. As DNA, the CDR3 is TGTGTCAGCACCGCGGGGGGGCGCGGGAATGGCTACACCTTC.

This rearrangement joins TRBV5-1 to TRBJ2-3; the D is unclear. The germline gives CDR1 SGHRS, CDR2 YFSETQ. V lost 0 bases and J lost 4, with 15 bases in between. The CDR3 sequence is 16 residues long. CDR3 residues: CASSLGALNPPDTQYF. CDR3 coding DNA: TGCGCCAGCAGCTTGGGGGCCTTGAATCCCCCAGATACGCAGTATTTT.

DNA of the CDR3: TGTGCCAGTAGCTTAACCTACAGGGCATCTGGAAACACCATATATTTT. It specifies CASSLTYRASGNTIYF. J is TRBJ1-3 and V is TRBV19, with D maybe TRBD1 (6 bases). Per the germline V gene, CDR1 is LNHDA and CDR2 is SQIVND (reference sequence). The CDR3 extends over 16 amino acids. With 6 bases removed from V and 1 base from J, the gap between germline ends came to 16 bases.

This chain joins TRBV7-2 and TRBJ1-1; TRBD1 agrees at 8 bases. The V and J ends lost 1 base and 5 bases, in that order; junction bases with no gene match: 3. CDR1 is SGHTA, CDR2 FQGNSA, per germline. The CDR3 is 14 amino acids. The CDR3 DNA is TGTGCCAGCAGCTTAGTTCAGGGGGCGACTGAAGCTTTCTTT. Encoded protein: CASSLVQGATEAFF.

The V and J genes are TRBV29-1 and TRBJ2-3; a weak D match, TRBD1 (6 bases). This CDR3 contains 14 residues. CDR1 is SQVTM and CDR2 is ANQGSEA in the germline V gene. V was trimmed by 4 bases and J by 3 bases, leaving 14 bases between them. The CDR3 DNA sequence: TGCAGCGTTGTCAGGGGCGTTGGAACAGATACGCAGTATTTT. It is translated as CSVVRGVGTDTQYF.

This clone showed up just a few times. This sequence joins TRBV24-1 and TRBJ1-4, with a possible D match to TRBD1 (6 bases). In germline, CDR1 is KGHDR, CDR2 SFDVKD. The V and J ends lost 7 bases and 8 bases respectively, with 22 bases between them. The CDR3 sequence is 16 residues long. This CDR3 is CATSEGGAQGGEKLFF. CDR3 DNA sequence: TGTGCCACCAGCGAGGGGGGGGCCCAGGGAGGCGAAAAACTGTTTTTT.

This chain connects TRBV21-1 to TRBJ2-3; the DNA was not used to check the table's D call, TRBD2. TRBV21-1 is listed as a pseudogene. The CDR3 runs to 15 residues. CDR3 sequence: CASSSTGEPTDTQYF. The CDR3 coding sequence is TGTGCCAGCAGCAGCACCGGGGAGCCCACAGATACGCAGTATTTT.